Included here is one T cell receptor beta chain sequence, with context. The antigen remains undetermined. This CDR3 is built from 15 residues. Germline CDR1 is MNHEY and CDR2 is SVGAGI. V lost 5 bases and J 6 bases, leaving 20 bases between the germline ends. The naive CD8 subset, CD45RO-negative cells positively selected for CCR7, excluded terminally differentiated effector memory CD45RA+ cells. The data stem from a study of shared clonotypes between healthy human individuals. In the authors' workflow: ImmunoSEQ junction-only sequences lacked quality scores, so their filtering differed. Sequenced by immunoSEQ multiplex PCR; TCRdb stores in-frame clones only, minus some. Clone size and the V and J calls come from that table; the DNA yielded D and trimming. Of hundreds of thousands of clones in the sample, 90% to 97% are singletons; the top ten hold roughly 0.1%. General study results and limits: Sharing across several donors was seen in roughly 5% of naive CD4 clonotypes. Tissue TCR repertoires likely differ from these blood-only repertoires. Only a few donors were included, so the genetic and exposure-history diversity represented was limited.

The clonotype originates from a woman aged 30 to 39 in good health. The sample taken for sequencing was naive CD8+ T cells sorted from blood. J is TRBJ2-7 and V is TRBV6-5; either TRBD1 or TRBD2 may fit D (6 bases each). CDR3 bases: TGTGCCAGCAGTCCATCCCGGGGGCCTAGGTTCGAGCAGTACTTC. This encodes CASSPSRGPRFEQYF.